The clone carrying this T cell receptor beta chain was counted ten times or more. What it binds is not known. MiXCR, applied by TCRdb to the 5' RACE reads, yields one record per CDR3 protein. This sample has around 480,000 distinct CDR3 sequences, with roughly a sixth found just once. V lost 5 bases, J lost 4 bases, and 8 bases lay in between. CDR3 length: 12 residues. From germline, CDR1 is MNHNY and CDR2 SVGAGI (reference sequence). The source of the sample is a study of CD8 T cells in ankylosing spondylitis. Study-level findings and limits: Reactive arthritis synovial fluid and blood previously showed some of these motif variants. Within ankylosing spondylitis blood, a TCR beta motif made up of seven to nine highly homologous variants appeared to be characteristic.

Sequenced sample: blood, either unsorted or a sorted T cell fraction (not recorded which). This TCR came from a male donor with ankylosing spondylitis. V is TRBV6-6 and J is TRBJ1-2; D gene uncertain. The CDR3 protein is CASSEGSYGYTF. DNA for the CDR3: TGTGCCAGCAGTGAGGGTAGCTATGGCTACACCTTC.